Presented here are 11 T cell receptor beta chains from one specimen sequenced in a study of T cells after yellow fever vaccination. TCRdb reanalysed the 5' RACE reads using MiXCR and keeps one entry per CDR3 protein. This table holds hundreds of thousands of distinct CDR3 sequences, about 3.5% found once. Sequencing was performed on PBMCs, taken on the day of the yellow fever booster vaccination. These receptors were obtained from a man aged 18 to 30 who received the YFV17D yellow fever vaccine.

This clonotype occurred a few times. This chain connects TRBV28 to TRBJ2-3; a weak D match, TRBD1 (7 bases). The CDR3 runs to 14 residues. Germline V gene lookup returns CDR1 MDHEN and CDR2 SYDVKM. V lost 8 bases and J lost 4, with 16 bases in between. This CDR3 reads CASGRTGSPDTQYF. CDR3 DNA: TGTGCCAGCGGGAGGACAGGATCCCCAGATACGCAGTATTTT.

The rearrangement joins TRBV12-3 or TRBV12-4 to TRBJ2-3, with a possible D match to TRBD2 (5 bases). Trimming removed 6 bases from V and 2 bases from J, with 9 bases in between. The CDR3 is made up of 13 amino acids. CDR3: CASSTTNTDTQYF. In DNA, the CDR3 is TGTGCCAGCAGCACGACTAACACAGATACGCAGTATTTT.

The CDR3 DNA reads TGTGCCAGCTCGGGGGAGTTCACAGATACGCAGTATTTT. Translation gives CASSGEFTDTQYF. The chain links TRBV18 to TRBJ2-3, with D possibly called TRBD1 or TRBD2 (5 bases each). Germline V gene lookup returns CDR1 KGHSH and CDR2 LQKENI. The CDR3 is made up of 13 amino acids. The V end lost 6 bases, the J end lost 2 bases, and 9 bases lay between the germline ends.

This clonotype was picked up a small number of times. The DNA for the CDR3 is TGTGCCAGCCGCCGGACAGGGGGCGAAAAACTGTTTTTT. It translates to CASRRTGGEKLFF. The V call is TRBV12-3 or TRBV12-4, the J call TRBJ1-4; 11 bases fit TRBD1. The ends lost 8 bases at V and 8 bases at J; junction bases unmatched: 4. The CDR3 covers 13 residues.

This clonotype was counted only a few times. Sequence at one end of the junction differs from germline and may be a read error. The genes are TRBV5-1 and TRBJ2-3; D may correspond to TRBD1 or TRBD2 (5 bases each). The CDR3 has 14 amino acids. Germline CDR1 reads SGHRS; CDR2 reads YFSETQ. CDR3 coding DNA: TGCGCCAGCACCTTGGGGGATCGCAGGCATACGCAGTATTTT. Translated, it gives CASTLGDRRHTQYF.

This clonotype was found many times. The chain couples TRBV7-2 to TRBJ1-1; D gene unclear. This CDR3 comprises 15 residues. CDR1 is SGHTA, CDR2 FQGNSA, per germline. Trimming removed 3 bases at V and 3 bases at J, with 14 bases between. CDR3 protein: CASSFPNSRYTEAFF. The CDR3 bases are TGTGCCAGCAGCTTTCCTAACTCCCGCTACACTGAAGCTTTCTTT.

This clonotype has at least ten counts. This chain uses TRBV12-3 or TRBV12-4 with TRBJ1-2, with D possibly matching TRBD1 (5 bases). Trimming cost V 6 bases and J 4 bases, with 12 bases left between them. There are 13 residues in the CDR3. The chain's CDR3 is CASSLGASYGYTF. Here the CDR3 DNA reads TGTGCCAGCAGCCTCGGGGCCAGCTATGGCTACACCTTC.

This clonotype was counted ten times or more. V usage is TRBV6-2 or TRBV6-3 and J usage is TRBJ2-3, with D perhaps matching TRBD2 (7 bases). The V end lost 2 bases, the J end lost 1 base, and 13 bases lay between the germline ends. Germline CDR1 and CDR2: MNHEY and SVGEGT. This CDR3 has 16 amino acids. The DNA for the CDR3 is TGTGCCAGCAGTTACCTGGCGGGGGCCGGCACAGATACGCAGTATTTT. It codes for CASSYLAGAGTDTQYF.

This clonotype was seen ten or more times. The chain combines TRBV9 with TRBJ2-3, with 8 bases fitting TRBD1. CDR3 length equals 18 residues. Germline V gene sequence: CDR1 SGDLS, CDR2 YYNGEE. Unmatched junction bases numbered 15, after V lost 3 bases and J lost 3 bases. The CDR3 sequence is CASSAGLLGRGQTDTQYF. The CDR3 DNA follows: TGTGCCAGCAGCGCAGGTCTCCTCGGCAGGGGGCAAACAGATACGCAGTATTTT.

This clonotype was counted only a few times. The chain has TRBV5-4 and TRBJ2-3, with 9 bases fitting TRBD2. Trimming cost V 0 bases and J 5 bases; bases outside gene matches: 4. CDR1 is SGHNT and CDR2 is YYREEE in the germline V gene (reference sequence). The CDR3 spans 15 residues. The CDR3 sequence is CASSLAQRGVDTQYF. The CDR3 nucleotides are TGTGCCAGCAGCTTGGCTCAGCGGGGGGTAGATACGCAGTATTTT.

This clonotype was found many times. This chain connects TRBV10-2 to TRBJ2-2; maybe TRBD1 (6 bases). Trimming removed 2 bases from V and 4 bases from J, with 14 bases in between. The CDR3 has 16 amino acids. Germline loops: CDR1 WSHSY, CDR2 SAAADI. The CDR3 nucleotides are TGCGCCAGCAGTGAGCCGAGACAGGTCCCCACCGGGGAGCTGTTTTTT. Its protein product is CASSEPRQVPTGELFF.